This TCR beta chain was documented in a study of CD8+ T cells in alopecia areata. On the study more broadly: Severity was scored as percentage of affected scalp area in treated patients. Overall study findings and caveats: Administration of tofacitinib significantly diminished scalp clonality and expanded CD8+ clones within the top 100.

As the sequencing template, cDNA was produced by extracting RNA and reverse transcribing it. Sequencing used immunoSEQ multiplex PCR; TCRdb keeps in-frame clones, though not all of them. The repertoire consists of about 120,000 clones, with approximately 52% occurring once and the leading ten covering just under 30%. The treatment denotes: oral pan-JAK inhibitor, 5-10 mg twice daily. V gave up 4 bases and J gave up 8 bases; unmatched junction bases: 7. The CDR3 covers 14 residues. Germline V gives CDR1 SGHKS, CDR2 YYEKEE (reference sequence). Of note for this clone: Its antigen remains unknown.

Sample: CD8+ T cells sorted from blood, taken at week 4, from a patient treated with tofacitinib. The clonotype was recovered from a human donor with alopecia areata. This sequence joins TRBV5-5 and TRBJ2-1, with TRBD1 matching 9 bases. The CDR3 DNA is TGTGCCAGCAGCCTTACGGACAGGGGCCATGAGCAGTTCTTC. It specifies CASSLTDRGHEQFF.